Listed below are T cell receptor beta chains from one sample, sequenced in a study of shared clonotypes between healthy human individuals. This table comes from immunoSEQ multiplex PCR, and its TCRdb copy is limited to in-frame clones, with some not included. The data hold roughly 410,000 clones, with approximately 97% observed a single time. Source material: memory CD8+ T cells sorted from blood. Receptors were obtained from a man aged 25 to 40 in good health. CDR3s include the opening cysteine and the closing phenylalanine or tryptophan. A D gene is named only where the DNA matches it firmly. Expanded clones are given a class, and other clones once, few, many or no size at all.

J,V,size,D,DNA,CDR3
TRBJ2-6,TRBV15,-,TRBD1,TGTGCCACCAGACGGGACAGGGATGTAGGAGGGGCCAACGTCCTGACTTTC,CATRRDRDVGGANVLTF
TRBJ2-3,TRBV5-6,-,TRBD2,TGTGCCAGCAGGGCCGGGACTAGCGGCCTCACGCAGTATTTT,CASRAGTSGLTQYF
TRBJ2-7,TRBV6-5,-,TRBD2,TGTGCCAGCAGTTACGGGGAGGGCTCCTACGAGCAGTACTTC,CASSYGEGSYEQYF
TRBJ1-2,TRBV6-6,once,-,TGTGCCAGCAAGGACGGGCGCTATGGCTACACCTTC,CASKDGRYGYTF
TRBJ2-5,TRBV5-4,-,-,TGTGCCAGCAGCCCTGAACAGGGGACCCAGTACTTC,CASSPEQGTQYF
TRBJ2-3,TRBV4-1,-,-,TGCGCCAGCGGTGGGGATACGCAGTATTTT,CASGGDTQYF
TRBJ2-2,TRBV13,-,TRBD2,TGTGCCAGCAGATGGAGCGGGAGGGCGACCGGGGAGCTGTTTTTT,CASRWSGRATGELFF
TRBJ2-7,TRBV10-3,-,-,TGTGCCATCGCCCAGACTCACCCTCCCTCCTACGAGCAGTACTTC,CAIAQTHPPSYEQYF
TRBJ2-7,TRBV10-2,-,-,TGCGCCAGCAGTGTTATTCTAGCAGACGAGCAGTACTTC,CASSVILADEQYF
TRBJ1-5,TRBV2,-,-,TGTGCCAGCAGTCGGGGGGGTGGAGGCAATCAGCCCCAGCATTTT,CASSRGGGGNQPQHF
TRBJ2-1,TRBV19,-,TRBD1,TGTGCCAGTAGGTCCCGGGACAGTGCTTTACACGATTACAATGAGCAGTTCTTC,CASRSRDSALHDYNEQFF
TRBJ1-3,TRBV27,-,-,TGTGCCAGCAGTTTATCCTTGGAAAGTCTCTATTCTGGAAACACCATATATTTT,CASSLSLESLYSGNTIYF
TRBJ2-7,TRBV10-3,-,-,TGTGCCATCAGGTGGCGTGACTCCTACGAGCAGTACTTC,CAIRWRDSYEQYF
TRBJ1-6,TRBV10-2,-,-,TGCGCCAGCAGTGAGTCGAATTCACCCCTCCACTTT,CASSESNSPLHF
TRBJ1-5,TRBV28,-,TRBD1,TGTGCCAGCAGTTTATTTGGGACAGTCATCAATCAGCCCCAGCATTTT,CASSLFGTVINQPQHF
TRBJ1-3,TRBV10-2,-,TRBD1,TGCGCCAGCAGGGACAGGGGTTATGGAAACACCATATATTTT,CASRDRGYGNTIYF
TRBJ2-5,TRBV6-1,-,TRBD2,TGTGCCAGCAGTAAAGGGCCCCGGGGAGGGAAACAAGGGGCCCAGTACTTC,CASSKGPRGGKQGAQYF
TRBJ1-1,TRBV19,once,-,TGTGCCAGTAGTATAGGCCCCCCGATCGGGAACACTGAAGCTTTCTTT,CASSIGPPIGNTEAFF
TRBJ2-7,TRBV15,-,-,TGTGCCACCAGCAGAGATATAGTCTACGAGCAGTACTTC,CATSRDIVYEQYF
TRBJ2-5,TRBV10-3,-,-,TGTGCCACCCAGACAGGTCAAGAGACCCAGTACTTC,CATQTGQETQYF
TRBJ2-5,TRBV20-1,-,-,TGCAGTGCAAAGGACACCCGCTCACAGTACTTC,CSAKDTRSQYF